This passage covers 9 T cell receptor beta chains from one sample sequenced in a study of blood T cell repertoires in COVID-19. This table comes from immunoSEQ multiplex PCR, and its TCRdb copy is limited to in-frame clones, with some not included. The sample shows tens of thousands of clones, approximately 90% of them seen only once. Sequencing was carried out using peripheral blood. These receptors all come from a woman aged 55-69 years with COVID-19, enrolled during active disease.

The chain has TRBV5-6 and TRBJ1-1, with D unclear. The length of the CDR3 is 14 residues. V lost 2 bases to trimming and J lost 6 bases, with 14 bases between them. Germline CDR1 is SGHDT and CDR2 is YYEEEE. CDR3 in amino acids: CASSFGVMSSEAFF. The CDR3 DNA reads TGTGCCAGCAGCTTCGGGGTCATGAGCTCTGAAGCTTTCTTT.

This chain uses TRBV11-3 with TRBJ2-1; 11 bases line up with TRBD1. V lost 3 bases to trimming and J lost 4 bases; unmatched junction nucleotides: 11. Germline loops: CDR1 SGHNT, CDR2 YENEEA. The length of the CDR3 is 18 residues. CDR3 coding DNA: TGTGCCAGCAGCTTTAGACAGGGTGGGGACAGGGGGTACAATGAGCAGTTCTTC. It codes for CASSFRQGGDRGYNEQFF.

V and J are TRBV27 and TRBJ2-3, with D perhaps matching TRBD1 (6 bases). Trimming shortened V by 2 bases and J by 3 bases, and 9 bases separated the two germline ends. The CDR3 totals 14 residues. Per germline, CDR1 MNHEY and CDR2 SMNVEV (reference sequence). Here the CDR3 reads CASSLLGATDTQYF. The CDR3 DNA sequence: TGTGCCAGCAGTTTACTGGGGGCAACAGATACGCAGTATTTT.

The rearrangement joins TRBV27 to TRBJ1-5; TRBD1 is a possible D gene (5 bases). Germline assignment: CDR1 MNHEY and CDR2 SMNVEV (reference sequence). The CDR3 loop spans 14 amino acids. Trimming removed 3 bases from V and 7 bases from J, with 13 bases in between. This CDR3 reads CASSFGQGRQPQHF. The CDR3 DNA reads as TGTGCCAGCAGTTTCGGTCAGGGAAGGCAGCCCCAGCATTTT.

The rearrangement links TRBV28 to TRBJ1-2; 8 bases fit TRBD1. CDR3 length: 16 residues. V shed 3 bases and J 4 bases; nucleotides not matched to a gene: 10. Germline CDR1 is MDHEN and CDR2 is SYDVKM. The CDR3 DNA reads as TGTGCCAGCAGTTTGACCGGGACAGGCCTTATCTATGGCTACACCTTC. Its translation is CASSLTGTGLIYGYTF.

The CDR3 sequence is CATSRGQRASTDTQYF. The CDR3 DNA reads as TGTGCCACCAGCAGAGGGCAGCGGGCCAGCACAGATACGCAGTATTTT. The rearrangement links TRBV15 to TRBJ2-3; D is possibly TRBD2 (6 bases). Germline V CDR1 and CDR2: LNHNV, YYDKDF (reference sequence). With 1 base removed from V and 0 bases from J, the gap between germline ends came to 11 bases. The CDR3 covers 16 residues. Combining the CDR3 with reference TRBV15 and TRBJ2-3 gives the whole variable domain DAMVIQNPRYQVTQFGKPVTLSCSQTLNHNVMYWYQQKSSQAPKLLFHYYDKDFNNEADTPDNFQSRRPNTSFCFLDIRSPGLGDTAMYLCATSRGQRASTDTQYFGPGTRLTVL.

The rearrangement uses TRBV18 and TRBJ1-1, with a possible D match to TRBD1 (5 bases). The V and J ends lost 1 base and 5 bases respectively, with 14 bases between them. Germline V lookup: CDR1 KGHSH, CDR2 LQKENI. The CDR3 runs to 15 residues. Here the CDR3 reads CASSPLDSFGTEAFF. In nucleotides, the CDR3 is TGTGCCAGCTCACCACTAGACAGTTTCGGGACTGAAGCTTTCTTT.

The chain has TRBV27 and TRBJ2-7; weak D call: TRBD2 (5 bases). Germline CDR1 and CDR2: MNHEY and SMNVEV (reference sequence). The CDR3 length is 12 residues. The V end lost 3 bases, the J end lost 6 bases, and 9 bases lay between the germline ends. The CDR3 loop is CASSFPRGEQYF. CDR3 DNA: TGTGCCAGCAGTTTTCCCCGGGGCGAGCAGTACTTC.

V gene TRBV27 combines with J gene TRBJ2-3, with 12 nucleotides matching TRBD1. The V segment lost 3 bases and the J segment 0 bases; nucleotides outside the gene matches: 16. Per germline, CDR1 MNHEY and CDR2 SMNVEV (reference sequence). The CDR3 has 21 amino acids. The CDR3 is CASSLRRRIGTGGVSTDTQYF. CDR3 DNA: TGTGCCAGCAGTTTGCGAAGAAGGATCGGGACAGGGGGCGTGAGCACAGATACGCAGTATTTT.